These T cell receptor beta chains were read from a single sample in a study of blood T cells in healthy people across ages. Each CDR3 protein gets one entry after TCRdb re-called the 5' RACE reads with MiXCR. Of some 1.8 million distinct CDR3 sequences listed, approximately 39% are singletons. Sample: blood. All receptors derive from a human donor in good health. Each CDR3 is given with its conserved first and last residue. The D gene is left open where the match is weak. Some rows have no size entry. The others give once, few or many, or a class for an expanded clone.

v_gene,d_gene,j_gene,abundance,CDR3nt,CDR3aa
TRBV12-5,.,TRBJ2-1,few,TGTGCTAGTGGTATCCATCAGGGGGGCTCCTACAATGAGCAGTTCTTC,CASGIHQGGSYNEQFF
TRBV11-2,.,TRBJ2-7,.,TGTGCCAGCAGCTTTGAGCCCGCCCTTTACGAGCAGTACTTC,CASSFEPALYEQYF
TRBV15,.,TRBJ1-5,few,TGTGCCACCAGCAAGTGGTTCGGGACAACATTCTATAGCAATCAGCCCCAGCATTTT,CATSKWFGTTFYSNQPQHF
TRBV29-1,TRBD1,TRBJ2-1,.,TGCAGCGTTTATGGACAGGTGAGCTCCTACAATGAGCAGTTCTTC,CSVYGQVSSYNEQFF
TRBV9,TRBD1,TRBJ1-2,.,TGTGCCAGCAGCGTAGACGGGACAGGGGTTGCTGGCTACACCTTC,CASSVDGTGVAGYTF
TRBV30,.,TRBJ1-1,few,TGTGCCTGGAGTAGACAGCCGAACACTGAAGCTTTCTTT,CAWSRQPNTEAFF
TRBV6-1,.,TRBJ1-1,.,TGTGCCAGCACCTACTTTGGGAGCACTGAAGCTTTCTTT,CASTYFGSTEAFF
TRBV10-3,TRBD1,TRBJ2-5,.,TGTGCCATCAGTGAGTCGTGGACAGGAGAGACCCAGTACTTC,CAISESWTGETQYF
TRBV4-3,.,TRBJ1-2,once,TGCGCCAGCAGCCACGGACGCGACTATGGCTGCACCTTC,CASSHGRDYGCTF
TRBV20-1,TRBD1,TRBJ2-1,few,TGCAGTGCTAGTTTTCGGGACAGGGGTTACAATGAGCAGTTCTTC,CSASFRDRGYNEQFF
TRBV4-3,.,TRBJ2-7,.,TGCGCCAGCAGCCAGTCACCGGGATTATCCTACGAGCAGTACTTC,CASSQSPGLSYEQYF
TRBV6-5,.,TRBJ2-3,.,TGTGCCAGCAGACGCACTATCCAGGATACGCAGTATTTT,CASRRTIQDTQYF
TRBV5-5,.,TRBJ2-4,.,TGTGCCAGCAGCTACAGGGTGATTGACAAAAACATTCAGTACTTC,CASSYRVIDKNIQYF
TRBV7-3,TRBD1,TRBJ1-2,.,TGTGCCAGCAGCTTAAACGGGCAGGGGGTACTGGACTATGGCTACACCTTC,CASSLNGQGVLDYGYTF
TRBV7-2,.,TRBJ1-2,.,TGTGCCAGCAGCTTAGATTATCAAGGGGCTTACCTCTATGGCTACACCTTC,CASSLDYQGAYLYGYTF
TRBV4-1,.,TRBJ1-1,.,TGCGCCAGCAGCCAAGAAAATAGGGCATCGCTTGAAGCTTTCTTT,CASSQENRASLEAFF
TRBV4-3,.,TRBJ2-3,.,TGCGCCAGCAGCCAAGTGAGCTGGGATACGCAGTATTTT,CASSQVSWDTQYF
TRBV20-1,.,TRBJ2-3,.,TGCAGTGCTAGAGATGGAGGGGGAGACACAGATACGCAGTATTTT,CSARDGGGDTDTQYF
TRBV6-2/TRBV6-3,.,TRBJ2-7,few,TGTGCCAGCAGTTATTGGGGGGACGGCGCCTACGAGCAGTACTTC,CASSYWGDGAYEQYF
TRBV29-1,TRBD1,TRBJ2-2,.,TGCAGCGTCCGGGACAGTACTAACACCGGGGAGCTGTTTTTT,CSVRDSTNTGELFF
TRBV29-1,TRBD1,TRBJ1-3,.,TGCAGCGTTGGGACAGGCGCATCGGGTCCTGGAAACACCATATATTTT,CSVGTGASGPGNTIYF
TRBV20-1,.,TRBJ2-1,.,TGCAGTGCTAGTCCCATCGATGAGCAGTTCTTC,CSASPIDEQFF
TRBV7-9,.,TRBJ2-1,few,TGTGCCAGCAGCTTAGGGGGGGAAGCCTACAATGAGCAGTTCTTC,CASSLGGEAYNEQFF
TRBV12-3/TRBV12-4,TRBD2,TRBJ2-5,few,TGTGCCAGCAGTTTAGGATCCGGACTAGCGGACCCCGGGACCCAGTACTTC,CASSLGSGLADPGTQYF
TRBV2,.,TRBJ2-5,few,TGTGCCAGCAGTGAATTCGGTCTATCCCAAGAGACCCAGTACTTC,CASSEFGLSQETQYF
TRBV7-9,.,TRBJ1-6,.,TGTGCCAGCAGCTTCCGCGGTACTTATAATTCACCCCTCCACTTT,CASSFRGTYNSPLHF
TRBV5-1,TRBD2,TRBJ2-3,many,TGCGCCAGCAGCTCCGGGACTAGCGGGGGAGATACGCAGTATTTT,CASSSGTSGGDTQYF
TRBV4-3,.,TRBJ2-7,.,TGCGCCAGCAGCCAACTGGGGGGCAGATACGAGCAGTACTTC,CASSQLGGRYEQYF
TRBV7-9,.,TRBJ2-7,.,TGTGCCTGCAGCTCCGGGCCTCTGAGCTCCCCTTACGAGCAGTACTTC,CACSSGPLSSPYEQYF
TRBV7-3,TRBD2,TRBJ2-7,few,TGTGCCAGCAGCCAGCGGGGTTTCGAGCAGTACTTC,CASSQRGFEQYF
TRBV10-3,.,TRBJ2-7,few,TGTGCCATCAGTGAGTCGTCCCAGGGGGGCTACGAGCAGTACTTC,CAISESSQGGYEQYF
TRBV7-2,.,TRBJ2-3,.,TGTGCCAGCAGCTACATACACACAGATACGCAGTATTTT,CASSYIHTDTQYF
TRBV12-3/TRBV12-4,TRBD1,TRBJ1-1,.,TGTGCCAGCAGCCAACTACCGGGACAGGGAACGACTGAAGCTTTCTTT,CASSQLPGQGTTEAFF
TRBV4-2,.,TRBJ2-1,few,TGTGCCAGCAGCCAAGGGAAAATAAATGAGCAGTTCTTC,CASSQGKINEQFF
TRBV7-3,.,TRBJ2-3,few,TGTGCCAGCAGCTCAGGGATAATCACAGATACGCAGTATTTT,CASSSGIITDTQYF
TRBV20-1,.,TRBJ1-2,.,TGCAGTGCTAGTTTGAGGGGCGAGGCCTATGGCTACACCTTC,CSASLRGEAYGYTF
TRBV3-1,.,TRBJ1-1,.,TGTGCCAGCCTCGGGAAGGGTGAAGCTTTCTTT,CASLGKGEAFF
TRBV11-1,.,TRBJ2-2,few,TGTGCCAGCAGCGGCCCAGGGGCGAACACCGGGGAGCTGTTTTTT,CASSGPGANTGELFF
TRBV4-3,TRBD2,TRBJ2-3,.,TGCGCCAGCAGCCAGGTGAAGCGGGGAGATACGCAGTATTTT,CASSQVKRGDTQYF
TRBV11-1,.,TRBJ2-7,few,TGTGCCAGCAGCTTGACCGCCGGGATAGTCTACGAGCAGTACTTC,CASSLTAGIVYEQYF
TRBV15,TRBD1,TRBJ1-2,.,TGTGCCACCAGCAGGGGACAGGGAATTTATGGCTACACCTTC,CATSRGQGIYGYTF